This TCR beta chain came from a study of blood T cell repertoires in COVID-19. On the study more broadly: Spain, Italy and the United States supplied samples that represented acute and convalescent COVID-19.

Participant ages covered roughly 18 to 89 years across around 22 US areas. Before being deemed recovered, Cohort 3 donors had two negative PCRs, clearance, or symptom resolution. How the authors handled the data: Reference gene primer amplification in the assay estimated nucleated cell counts. Generated by immunoSEQ multiplex PCR, the TCRdb table keeps only in-frame clones and is missing some. From that table come the V and J calls and clone size; the DNA was used to work out D and trimming. The sample carries around 280,000 clones, roughly 89% recorded once. In its sample, this clone was seen once. This clonotype originated in a middle-aged woman who had recovered from COVID-19. Material for sequencing was PBMCs or T cells enriched from blood (not recorded which).

In nucleotides, the CDR3 is TGTGCCAGCAACACCGGGACAGGGGGCCAAGAGACCCAGTACTTC. Translation: CASNTGTGGQETQYF. J is TRBJ2-5 and V is TRBV9; 11 bases align to TRBD1. Germline CDR1 and CDR2: SGDLS and YYNGEE. The CDR3 length is 15 residues. V was pared by 6 bases and J by 1 base, with 5 bases of the junction left unmatched.